Listed below are T cell receptor beta chains from one sample, sequenced in a study of T-cell memory formation after mild COVID-19. TCRdb re-derived calls from the 5' RACE reads in MiXCR, one entry per CDR3 protein. The sample gives under 400,000 distinct CDR3 sequences, roughly 21% of which show up once; 12% is in the top ten. The sequenced sample consisted of PBMCs or a T cell subset sorted from them (not recorded which). The receptors stem from an adult woman who had mild COVID-19 (a few samples of this study predate the infection). Cell type and time point are not known. Each CDR3 is given with its conserved first and last residue. D genes are given only for firm matches. The size of a clone is reported for some rows only, either as once, few or many, or as a class for expanded clones.

clone_size,d_call,cdr3_length,v_call,j_call,cdr3_nt,cdr3_aa
few,TRBD1,15,TRBV9,TRBJ2-2,TGTGCCAGCAGCACCCGACAGGGGGTGGGGGAGGAGCTGTTTTTT,CASSTRQGVGEELFF
few,TRBD1,16,TRBV3-1,TRBJ2-7,TGTGCCAGCAGCCACCCTCCCGGGACAGACACCTACGAGCAGTACTTC,CASSHPPGTDTYEQYF
-,-,16,TRBV7-6,TRBJ1-5,TGTGCCAGCAGCGCAAACCCCGGGACGAACAATCAGCCCCAGCATTTT,CASSANPGTNNQPQHF
few,TRBD2,16,TRBV7-6,TRBJ2-1,TGTGCCAGCAGCATGTTGGGACTAGCAGGGTATAATGAGCAGTTCTTC,CASSMLGLAGYNEQFF
-,-,14,TRBV4-2,TRBJ1-2,TGTGCCAGCAGCCAAGATGGGTTATCCTATGGCTACACCTTC,CASSQDGLSYGYTF
few,-,15,TRBV6-1,TRBJ1-5,TGTGCCAGCAGTGAAGCGGGATTCGGCAATCAGCCCCAGCATTTT,CASSEAGFGNQPQHF
-,-,16,TRBV10-3,TRBJ2-5,TGTGCCATCAGTGAGTCGGGGTGGGTCCCGCAAGAGACCCAGTACTTC,CAISESGWVPQETQYF
once,-,13,TRBV5-1,TRBJ2-5,TGCGCCAGCAGCCACGAGGGTCGGGAGACCCAGTACTTC,CASSHEGRETQYF
once,-,17,TRBV18,TRBJ2-3,TGTGCCAGCTCCCGCGGGGGCGGAATCGCTAGCACAGATACGCAGTATTTT,CASSRGGGIASTDTQYF
few,-,17,TRBV15,TRBJ2-3,TGTGCCACCAGCAGAGATCGAATTAGGGGAGTTTCAGATACGCAGTATTTT,CATSRDRIRGVSDTQYF
-,-,14,TRBV9,TRBJ2-3,TGTGCCAGCAGCGTAGCAGATAGCGTAGAGACGCAGTATTTT,CASSVADSVETQYF
-,-,17,TRBV2,TRBJ2-6,TGTGCCAGCATCGAACAGCAACCCCGCTCTGGGGCCAACGTCCTGACTTTC,CASIEQQPRSGANVLTF
many,-,14,TRBV2,TRBJ1-5,TGTGCCAGCAGTGAGGCAGGGCGACATCAGCCCCAGCATTTT,CASSEAGRHQPQHF
-,TRBD2,13,TRBV20-1,TRBJ2-3,TGCAGTGCTATAACTAGCGGCACAGATACGCAGTATTTT,CSAITSGTDTQYF
few,-,13,TRBV11-2,TRBJ1-1,TGTGCCAGCAGCCAAGCTTATAGCCCCCAAGCTTTCTTT,CASSQAYSPQAFF
few,-,12,TRBV12-3/TRBV12-4,TRBJ1-4,TGTGCCAGCAGTTTCATGGGGGAAAAACTGTTTTTT,CASSFMGEKLFF
few,-,18,TRBV15,TRBJ2-2,TGTGCCACCAGCAGAGATCTTCCAGGGCAGGGCTTTCCCGGGGAGCTGTTTTTT,CATSRDLPGQGFPGELFF
-,-,13,TRBV6-5,TRBJ2-5,TGTGCCAGCAGCCTCCGATCGGAAGAGACCCAGTACTTC,CASSLRSEETQYF
few,-,14,TRBV7-9,TRBJ1-4,TGTGCCAGCAGCCAGAACTTGGACGGCGAAAAACTGTTTTTT,CASSQNLDGEKLFF
-,TRBD2,16,TRBV5-1,TRBJ2-2,TGCGCCAGCAGTAGTCCGGGACTAGCGAACACCGGGGAGCTGTTTTTT,CASSSPGLANTGELFF
-,-,15,TRBV10-3,TRBJ1-1,TGTGCCATCAGTAGACACGGACAGCTGAACACTGAAGCTTTCTTT,CAISRHGQLNTEAFF
few,-,15,TRBV7-2,TRBJ1-1,TGTGCCAGCAGCAAACGGGACACGGGCGCCACTGAAGCTTTCTTT,CASSKRDTGATEAFF
few,TRBD1,15,TRBV12-3/TRBV12-4,TRBJ1-2,TGTGCCAGCAGTTCCCGACAGGGGCTTAACTATGGCTACACCTTC,CASSSRQGLNYGYTF
-,TRBD2,20,TRBV30,TRBJ2-3,TGTGCCTGGAGTGTATATAGCGGGACCTCATTACTAGGAATCACAGATACGCAGTATTTT,CAWSVYSGTSLLGITDTQYF
few,-,12,TRBV24-1,TRBJ1-3,TGTGCCACCAGTGACTCTGGAAACACCATATATTTT,CATSDSGNTIYF
many,TRBD1,17,TRBV7-2,TRBJ2-3,TGTGCCAGCAGCGGTCGACAGGGACCCGCTTCAGCGGATACGCAGTATTTT,CASSGRQGPASADTQYF
many,TRBD1,16,TRBV6-5,TRBJ2-4,TGTGCCAGCAGTCCCTATCGACAGGGAGCCAAAAACATTCAGTACTTC,CASSPYRQGAKNIQYF
few,TRBD1,12,TRBV7-9,TRBJ1-1,TGTGCCAGCACCGGACAGGGAGCTGAAGCTTTCTTT,CASTGQGAEAFF
few,-,17,TRBV18,TRBJ2-4,TGTGCCAGCTCACCACTCCCAAGACAGGGAGGAAACGACATTCAGTACTTC,CASSPLPRQGGNDIQYF
many,-,13,TRBV15,TRBJ2-4,TGTGCCACCAGCAGTACTAGCCTGAACATTCAGTACTTC,CATSSTSLNIQYF
few,-,15,TRBV24-1,TRBJ1-1,TGTGCCACCAGTGACTCGACAGGATTAGGGACTGAAGCTTTCTTT,CATSDSTGLGTEAFF
-,TRBD2,18,TRBV6-5,TRBJ2-3,TGTGCCAGCAGCCTAACGTCCCCAGCGGGGGGCCCCACAGATACGCAGTATTTT,CASSLTSPAGGPTDTQYF
few,TRBD1,13,TRBV30,TRBJ1-1,TGTGCCTGGAAGGACAGGAGGAACACTGAAGCTTTCTTT,CAWKDRRNTEAFF
-,TRBD2,13,TRBV7-3,TRBJ2-7,TGTGCCAGCAGCCCAGGGAGGGACTACGAGCAGTACTTC,CASSPGRDYEQYF
-,-,14,TRBV5-6,TRBJ2-2,TGTGCCAGCAGGCCCGTGAGGGGCACCGGGGAGCTGTTTTTT,CASRPVRGTGELFF
few,TRBD2,16,TRBV2,TRBJ2-5,TGTGCCAGCAGTGAGGGACTAGCGGGAGATCGAGAGACCCAGTACTTC,CASSEGLAGDRETQYF
-,-,12,TRBV24-1,TRBJ1-2,TGTGCCACCTCTGGGAGGGTCTATGGCTACACCTTC,CATSGRVYGYTF